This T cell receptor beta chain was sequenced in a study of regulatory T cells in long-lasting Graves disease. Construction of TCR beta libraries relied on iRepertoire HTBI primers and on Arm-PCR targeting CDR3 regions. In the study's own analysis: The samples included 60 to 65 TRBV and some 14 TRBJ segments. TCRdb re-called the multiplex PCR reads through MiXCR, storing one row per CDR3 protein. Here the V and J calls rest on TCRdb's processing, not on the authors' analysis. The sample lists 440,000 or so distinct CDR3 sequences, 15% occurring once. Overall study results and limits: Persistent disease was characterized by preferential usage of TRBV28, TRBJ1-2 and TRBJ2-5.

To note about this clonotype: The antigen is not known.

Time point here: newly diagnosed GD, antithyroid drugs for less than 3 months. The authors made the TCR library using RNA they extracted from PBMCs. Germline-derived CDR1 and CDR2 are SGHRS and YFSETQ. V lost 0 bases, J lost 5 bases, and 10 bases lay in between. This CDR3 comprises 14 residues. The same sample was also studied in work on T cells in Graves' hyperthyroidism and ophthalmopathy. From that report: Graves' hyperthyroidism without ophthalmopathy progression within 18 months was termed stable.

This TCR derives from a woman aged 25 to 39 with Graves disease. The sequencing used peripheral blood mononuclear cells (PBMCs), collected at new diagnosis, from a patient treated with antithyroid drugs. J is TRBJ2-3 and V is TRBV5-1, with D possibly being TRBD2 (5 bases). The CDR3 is CASSLGVSVDTQYF. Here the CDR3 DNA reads TGCGCCAGCAGCTTGGGGGTTAGCGTAGATACGCAGTATTTT.